The rows below give T cell receptor beta chains drawn from one sample of a study of OX40 agonist ivuxolimab in advanced cancers. Produced via immunoSEQ multiplex PCR; TCRdb's table is partial and in-frame only. The table shows 32,000 or so clones, with roughly 76% occurring only once. Here the sequenced sample was CD4+ or CD8+ T cells sorted from blood, taken in a trial of the OX40 agonist ivuxolimab. Receptor source: an adult with an advanced solid tumor such as melanoma, head and neck, liver or kidney cancer. Each CDR3 is given without its conserved first and last residue. D genes are given only for firm matches. Where a row states a size, it is once, few, many or the class of an expanded clone; other rows omit it.

TRBJ1-2 | - | TRBV6-1 | - | ASSERLDIYGYT
TRBJ1-6 | - | TRBV4-1 | - | ASSQGGRWSPLH
TRBJ1-2 | - | TRBV5-4 | TRBD1 | ASSLGTGGIGYT
TRBJ2-1 | - | TRBV10-1 | - | ASGESWGNEQF
TRBJ1-1 | - | TRBV18 | - | ASTLQGLNTEAF
TRBJ2-1 | few | TRBV28 | - | ASSFWGGSSYNEQF
TRBJ1-2 | - | TRBV28 | - | ASGAPGWSGYT
TRBJ2-2 | - | TRBV7-9 | - | ASSVYGTNTGELF
TRBJ2-7 | few | TRBV6-4 | - | ASSRLDRDWERRSSYEQY
TRBJ1-4 | - | TRBV2 | - | ASRPPGWANEKLF
TRBJ2-1 | - | TRBV19 | - | ASSMFLAGHEQF
TRBJ2-7 | - | TRBV29-1 | TRBD1 | SVEHDGTGDYEQY
TRBJ2-1 | - | TRBV11-3 | TRBD1 | ASSLEGTASYNEQF
TRBJ2-5 | once | TRBV27 | - | ASSLRETQY
TRBJ1-2 | - | TRBV7-8 | - | ASSLVTGGDYGYT
TRBJ2-1 | - | TRBV9 | TRBD2 | ASSVGLAGELGNEQF
TRBJ2-2 | - | TRBV11-3 | TRBD1 | ASSSRQGVTAGELF
TRBJ2-5 | - | TRBV4-1 | TRBD2 | ASSQDGAGGSQETQY
TRBJ1-1 | - | TRBV7-3 | - | ASSLRAGQLITEAF
TRBJ1-4 | - | TRBV7-9 | TRBD1 | ASSSRQGEEKLF
TRBJ1-6 | - | TRBV5-1 | - | ASSLDGTSSPLH
TRBJ2-1 | - | TRBV19 | - | ASSKGGRNNEQF
TRBJ2-1 | - | TRBV7-8 | TRBD1 | ASSSWTGGYEQF
TRBJ1-5 | - | TRBV19 | - | ASSFPGGPQH
TRBJ2-5 | - | TRBV5-4 | TRBD2 | ASDRLAGFLGETQY
TRBJ1-2 | few | TRBV6-1 | - | ASSEEGYVGGYT
TRBJ2-7 | - | TRBV29-1 | TRBD1 | SARTGIYEQY
TRBJ1-4 | few | TRBV6-1 | TRBD1 | ASIPQGAAEKLF
TRBJ1-4 | - | TRBV5-4 | - | ASSLAGSGGEKLF
TRBJ2-5 | - | TRBV9 | TRBD2 | ASSYQSGEIETQY
TRBJ1-5 | - | TRBV4-2 | - | ASSQDRIQPQH
TRBJ2-6 | - | TRBV6-1 | - | ASRRGGSGANVLT
TRBJ2-1 | - | TRBV5-4 | - | ASSLKSGTSNNEQF
TRBJ1-4 | - | TRBV7-3 | - | ASAQSWTNEKLF
TRBJ2-7 | - | TRBV4-3 | - | ASSRGVASDEQY
TRBJ1-1 | - | TRBV6-1 | TRBD1 | ASTSGTGNTEAF
TRBJ2-5 | once | TRBV30 | - | AWSVLGSETQY
TRBJ2-1 | - | TRBV28 | - | ASSIRDEQF
TRBJ2-2 | - | TRBV11-2 | TRBD2 | ASSPFGIAGIGELF
TRBJ2-5 | few | TRBV6-1 | - | ASSRSAGVETQY
TRBJ2-7 | - | TRBV10-3 | - | AISWTKKAHEQY
TRBJ2-3 | - | TRBV19 | TRBD2 | ASTVLAGGASTDTQY
TRBJ2-7 | - | TRBV27 | TRBD1 | ASSLGQGATDQY
TRBJ1-6 | few | TRBV2 | - | ASSEAWTPLNH
TRBJ2-7 | - | TRBV6-6 | - | ASQDSYEQY